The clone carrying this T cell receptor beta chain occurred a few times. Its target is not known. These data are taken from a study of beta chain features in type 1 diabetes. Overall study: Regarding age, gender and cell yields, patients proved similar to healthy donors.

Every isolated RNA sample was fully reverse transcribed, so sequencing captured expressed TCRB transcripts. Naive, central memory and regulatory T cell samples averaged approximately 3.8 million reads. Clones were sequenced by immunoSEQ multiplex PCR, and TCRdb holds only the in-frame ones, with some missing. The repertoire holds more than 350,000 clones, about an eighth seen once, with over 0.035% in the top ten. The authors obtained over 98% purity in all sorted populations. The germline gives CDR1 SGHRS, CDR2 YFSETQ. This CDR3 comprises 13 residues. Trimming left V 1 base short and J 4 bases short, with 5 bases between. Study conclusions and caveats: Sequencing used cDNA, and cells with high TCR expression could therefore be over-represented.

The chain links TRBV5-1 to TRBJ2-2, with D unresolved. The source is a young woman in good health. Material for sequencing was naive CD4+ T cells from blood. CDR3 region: CASSLKSTGELFF. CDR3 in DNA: TGCGCCAGCAGCTTGAAGAGCACCGGGGAGCTGTTTTTT.